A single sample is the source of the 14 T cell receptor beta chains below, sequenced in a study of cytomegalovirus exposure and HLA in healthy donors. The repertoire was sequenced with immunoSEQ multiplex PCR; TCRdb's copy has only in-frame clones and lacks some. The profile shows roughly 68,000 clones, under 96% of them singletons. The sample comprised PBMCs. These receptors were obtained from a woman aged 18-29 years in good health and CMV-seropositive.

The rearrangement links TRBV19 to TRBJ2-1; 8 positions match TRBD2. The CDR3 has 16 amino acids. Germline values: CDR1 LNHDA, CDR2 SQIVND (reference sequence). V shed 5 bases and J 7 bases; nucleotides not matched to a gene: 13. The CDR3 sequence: CASSLARGLGGNEQFF. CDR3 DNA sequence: TGTGCCAGTAGTCTTGCTAGGGGACTAGGGGGTAATGAGCAGTTCTTC.

CDR3 sequence: CASSLFPSGRAGELFF. CDR3 nucleotide sequence: TGTGCCAGCAGTTTATTCCCTAGTGGGAGGGCCGGGGAGCTGTTTTTT. The rearrangement joins TRBV27 to TRBJ2-2; the match to TRBD2 covers 7 bases. After removal of 1 base from V and 6 bases from J, the junction contained 8 bases not matched to a gene. The CDR3 has 16 amino acids. Germline CDR1 MNHEY, CDR2 SMNVEV (reference sequence).

The CDR3 protein is CASSRKTGQAFF. In DNA, the CDR3 is TGTGCCAGCAGTCGGAAGACAGGACAAGCTTTCTTT. The chain employs TRBV28 and TRBJ1-1; D perhaps matches TRBD1 (6 bases). With 5 bases removed from V and 9 bases from J, the gap between germline ends came to 13 bases. This CDR3 contains 12 residues. Germline V lookup: CDR1 MDHEN, CDR2 SYDVKM. The full variable domain, in which reference TRBV28 and TRBJ1-1 provide the parts outside the CDR3, is DVKVTQSSRYLVKRTGEKVFLECVQDMDHENMFWYRQDPGLGLRLIYFSYDVKMKEKGDIPEGYSVSREKKERFSLILESASTNQTSMYLCASSRKTGQAFFGQGTRLTVV.

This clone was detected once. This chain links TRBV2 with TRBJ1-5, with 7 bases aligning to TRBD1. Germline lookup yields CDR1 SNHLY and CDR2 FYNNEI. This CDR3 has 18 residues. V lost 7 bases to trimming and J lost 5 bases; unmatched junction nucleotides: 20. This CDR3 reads CASKPRGLLGGRDQPQHF. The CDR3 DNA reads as TGTGCCAGCAAGCCGAGGGGGCTCCTGGGTGGAAGGGATCAGCCCCAGCATTTT.

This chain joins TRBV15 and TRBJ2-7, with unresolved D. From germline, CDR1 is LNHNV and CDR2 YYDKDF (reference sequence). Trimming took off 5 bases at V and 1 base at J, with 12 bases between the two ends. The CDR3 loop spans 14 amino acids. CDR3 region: CATSQERLSYEQYF. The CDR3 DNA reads TGTGCCACCAGCCAAGAACGTCTATCCTACGAGCAGTACTTC.

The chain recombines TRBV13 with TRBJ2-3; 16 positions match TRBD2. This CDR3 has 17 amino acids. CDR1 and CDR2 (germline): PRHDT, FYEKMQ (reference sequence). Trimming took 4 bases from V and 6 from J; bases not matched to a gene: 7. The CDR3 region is CASSWGLAGGPGDTQYF. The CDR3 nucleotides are TGTGCCAGCAGCTGGGGACTAGCGGGAGGGCCAGGGGATACGCAGTATTTT.

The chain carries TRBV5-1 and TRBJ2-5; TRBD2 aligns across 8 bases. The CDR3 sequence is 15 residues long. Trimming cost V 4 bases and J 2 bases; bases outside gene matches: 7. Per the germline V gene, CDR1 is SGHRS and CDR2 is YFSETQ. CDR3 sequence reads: CASSPLAGGQETQYF. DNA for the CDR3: TGCGCCAGCAGCCCCCTGGCGGGGGGTCAAGAGACCCAGTACTTC. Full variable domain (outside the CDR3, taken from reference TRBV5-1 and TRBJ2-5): KAGVTQTPRYLIKTRGQQVTLSCSPISGHRSVSWYQQTPGQGLQFLFEYFSETQRNKGNFPGRFSGRQFSNSRSEMNVSTLELGDSALYLCASSPLAGGQETQYFGPGTRLLVL.

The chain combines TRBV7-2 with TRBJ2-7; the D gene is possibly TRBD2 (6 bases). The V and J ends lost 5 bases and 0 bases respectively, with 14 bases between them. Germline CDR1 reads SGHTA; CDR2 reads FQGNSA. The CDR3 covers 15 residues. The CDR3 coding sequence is TGTGCCAGCAGCCCCGGAGGGGCAGGCTCCTACGAGCAGTACTTC. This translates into CASSPGGAGSYEQYF.

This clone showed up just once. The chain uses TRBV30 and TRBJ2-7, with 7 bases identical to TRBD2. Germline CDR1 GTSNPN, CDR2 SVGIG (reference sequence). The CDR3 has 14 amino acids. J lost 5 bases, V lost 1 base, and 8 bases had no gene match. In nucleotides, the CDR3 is TGTGCCTGGAGTGGGGGAGGGGTATCCCACGAGCAGTACTTC. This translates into CAWSGGGVSHEQYF. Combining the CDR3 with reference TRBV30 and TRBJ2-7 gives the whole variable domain SQTIHQWPATLVQPVGSPLSLECTVEGTSNPNLYWYRQAAGRGLQLLFYSVGIGQISSEVPQNLSASRPQDRQFILSSKKLLLSDSGFYLCAWSGGGVSHEQYFGPGTRLTVT.

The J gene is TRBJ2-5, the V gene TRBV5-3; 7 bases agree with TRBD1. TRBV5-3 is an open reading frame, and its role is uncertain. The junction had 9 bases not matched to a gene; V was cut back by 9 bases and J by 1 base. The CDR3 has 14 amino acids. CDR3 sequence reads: CAIQPTGIQETQYF. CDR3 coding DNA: TGTGCCATACAACCGACAGGGATCCAAGAGACCCAGTACTTC.

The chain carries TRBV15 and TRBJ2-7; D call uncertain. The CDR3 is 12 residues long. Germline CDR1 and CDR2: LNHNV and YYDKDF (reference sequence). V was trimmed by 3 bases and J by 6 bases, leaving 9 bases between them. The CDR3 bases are TGTGCCACCAGCAGCCCCTCTCGCGAGCAGTACTTC. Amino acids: CATSSPSREQYF.

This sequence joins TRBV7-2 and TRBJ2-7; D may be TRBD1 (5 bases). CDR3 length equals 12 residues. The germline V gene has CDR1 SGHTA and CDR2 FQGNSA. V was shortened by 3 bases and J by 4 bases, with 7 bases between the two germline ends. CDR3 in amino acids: CASSFDRYEQYF. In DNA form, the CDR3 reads TGTGCCAGCAGCTTCGACAGATACGAGCAGTACTTC.

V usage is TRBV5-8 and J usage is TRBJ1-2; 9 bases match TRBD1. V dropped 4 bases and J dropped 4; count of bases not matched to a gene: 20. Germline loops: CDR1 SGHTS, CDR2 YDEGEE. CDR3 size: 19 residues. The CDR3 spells CASSPMMGQGLVRPYGYTF. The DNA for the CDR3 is TGTGCCAGCAGCCCGATGATGGGACAGGGTTTGGTTCGGCCCTATGGCTACACCTTC.

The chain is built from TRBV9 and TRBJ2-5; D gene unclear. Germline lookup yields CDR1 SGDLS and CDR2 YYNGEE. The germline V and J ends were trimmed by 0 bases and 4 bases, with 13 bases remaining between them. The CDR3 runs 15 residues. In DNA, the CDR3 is TGTGCCAGCAGCGTAGCGCGAGGTAGTGGAGAGACCCAGTACTTC. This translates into CASSVARGSGETQYF.